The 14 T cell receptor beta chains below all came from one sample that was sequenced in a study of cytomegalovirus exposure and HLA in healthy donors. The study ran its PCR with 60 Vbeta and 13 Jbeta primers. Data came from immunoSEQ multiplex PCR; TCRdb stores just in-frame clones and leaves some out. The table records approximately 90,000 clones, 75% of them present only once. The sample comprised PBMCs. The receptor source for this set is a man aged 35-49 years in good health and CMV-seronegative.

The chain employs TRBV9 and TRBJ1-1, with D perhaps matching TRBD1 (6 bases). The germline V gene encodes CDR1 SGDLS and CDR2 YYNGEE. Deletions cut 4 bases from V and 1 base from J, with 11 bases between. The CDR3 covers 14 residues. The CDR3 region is CASSTGQQNTEAFF. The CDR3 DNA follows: TGTGCCAGCAGCACTGGACAGCAGAACACTGAAGCTTTCTTT.

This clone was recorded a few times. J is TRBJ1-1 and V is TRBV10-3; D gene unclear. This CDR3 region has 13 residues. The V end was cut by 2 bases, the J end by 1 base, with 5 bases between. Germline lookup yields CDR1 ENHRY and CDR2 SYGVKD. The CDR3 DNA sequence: TGTGCCATCAGTGAGACACCGAACACTGAAGCTTTCTTT. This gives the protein CAISETPNTEAFF.

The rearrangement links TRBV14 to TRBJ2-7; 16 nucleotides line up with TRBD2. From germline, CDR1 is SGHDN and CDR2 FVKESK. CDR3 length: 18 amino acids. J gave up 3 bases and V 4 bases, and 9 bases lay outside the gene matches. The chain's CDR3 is CASSPGLAGGPQDYEQYF. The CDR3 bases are TGTGCCAGCAGCCCGGGACTAGCGGGAGGGCCGCAAGACTACGAGCAGTACTTC. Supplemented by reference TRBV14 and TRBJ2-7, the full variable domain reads EAGVTQFPSHSVIEKGQTVTLRCDPISGHDNLYWYRRVMGKEIKFLLHFVKESKQDESGMPNNRFLAERTGGTYSTLKVQPAELEDSGVYFCASSPGLAGGPQDYEQYFGPGTRLTVT.

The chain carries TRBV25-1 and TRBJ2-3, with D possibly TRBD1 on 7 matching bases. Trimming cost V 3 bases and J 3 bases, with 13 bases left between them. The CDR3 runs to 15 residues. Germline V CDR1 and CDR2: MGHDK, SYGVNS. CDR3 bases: TGTGCCAGCAGTGACCCAGGGGGGCGGACAGATACGCAGTATTTT. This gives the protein CASSDPGGRTDTQYF.

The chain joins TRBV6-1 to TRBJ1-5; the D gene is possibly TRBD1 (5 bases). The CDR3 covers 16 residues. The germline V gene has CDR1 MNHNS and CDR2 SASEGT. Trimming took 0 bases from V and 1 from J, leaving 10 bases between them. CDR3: CASSEAYRSSNQPQHF. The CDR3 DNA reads TGTGCCAGCAGTGAAGCGTACAGGAGCAGCAATCAGCCCCAGCATTTT.

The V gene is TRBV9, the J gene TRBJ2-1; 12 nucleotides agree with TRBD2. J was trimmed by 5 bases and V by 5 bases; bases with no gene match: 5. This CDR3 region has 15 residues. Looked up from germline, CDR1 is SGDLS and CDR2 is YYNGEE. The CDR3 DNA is TGTGCCAGCAGTACGACTAGCGGGGGCAACAATGAGCAGTTCTTC. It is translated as CASSTTSGGNNEQFF.

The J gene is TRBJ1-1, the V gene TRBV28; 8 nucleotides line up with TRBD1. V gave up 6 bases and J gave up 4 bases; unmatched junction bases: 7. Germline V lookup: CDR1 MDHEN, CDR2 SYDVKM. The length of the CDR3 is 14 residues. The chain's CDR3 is CASRLTGGGTEAFF. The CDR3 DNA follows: TGTGCCAGCAGGTTAACAGGGGGGGGCACTGAAGCTTTCTTT. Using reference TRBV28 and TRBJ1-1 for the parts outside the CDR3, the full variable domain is DVKVTQSSRYLVKRTGEKVFLECVQDMDHENMFWYRQDPGLGLRLIYFSYDVKMKEKGDIPEGYSVSREKKERFSLILESASTNQTSMYLCASRLTGGGTEAFFGQGTRLTVV.

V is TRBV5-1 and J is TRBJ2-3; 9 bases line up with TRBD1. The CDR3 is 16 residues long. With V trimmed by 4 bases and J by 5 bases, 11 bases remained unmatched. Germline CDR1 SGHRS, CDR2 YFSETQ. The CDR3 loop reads CASSRSRDRAVDTQYF. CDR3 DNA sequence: TGCGCCAGCAGCCGAAGCCGGGACAGGGCGGTAGATACGCAGTATTTT.

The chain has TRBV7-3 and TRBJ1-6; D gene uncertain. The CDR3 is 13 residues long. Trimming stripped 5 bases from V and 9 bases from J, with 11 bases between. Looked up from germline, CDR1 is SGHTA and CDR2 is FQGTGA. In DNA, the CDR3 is TGTGCCAGCAGCCCTGACCGGGGTTCACCCCTCCACTTT. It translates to CASSPDRGSPLHF.

The CDR3 spells CASSLAQMNTEAFF. CDR3 coding DNA: TGCGCCAGCAGCTTGGCCCAGATGAACACTGAAGCTTTCTTT. This chain connects TRBV5-1 to TRBJ1-1; D gene ambiguous. From germline, CDR1 is SGHRS and CDR2 YFSETQ. Trimming shortened V by 0 bases and J by 0 bases, and 6 bases separated the two germline ends. This CDR3 contains 14 residues.

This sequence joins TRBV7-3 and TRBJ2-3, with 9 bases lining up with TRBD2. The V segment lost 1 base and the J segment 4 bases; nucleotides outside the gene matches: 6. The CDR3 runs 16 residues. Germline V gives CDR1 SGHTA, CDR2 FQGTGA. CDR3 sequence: CASSLKSAGGPDTQYF. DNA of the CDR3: TGTGCCAGCAGCTTAAAATCGGCGGGAGGGCCAGATACGCAGTATTTT.

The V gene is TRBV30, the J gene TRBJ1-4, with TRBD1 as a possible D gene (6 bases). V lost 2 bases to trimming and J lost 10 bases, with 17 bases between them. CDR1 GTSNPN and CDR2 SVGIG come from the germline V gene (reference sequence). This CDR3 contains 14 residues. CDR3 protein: CAWSSGQGFRKLFF. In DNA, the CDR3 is TGTGCCTGGAGTAGTGGGCAGGGGTTTCGAAAACTGTTTTTT.

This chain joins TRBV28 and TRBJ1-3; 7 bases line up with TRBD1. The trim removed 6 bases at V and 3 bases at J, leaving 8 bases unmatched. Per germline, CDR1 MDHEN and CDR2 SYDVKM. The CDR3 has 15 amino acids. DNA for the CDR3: TGTGCCAGCAGCTCAACAGGGGAAGGTGGAAACACCATATATTTT. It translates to CASSSTGEGGNTIYF. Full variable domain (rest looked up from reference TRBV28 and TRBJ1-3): DVKVTQSSRYLVKRTGEKVFLECVQDMDHENMFWYRQDPGLGLRLIYFSYDVKMKEKGDIPEGYSVSREKKERFSLILESASTNQTSMYLCASSSTGEGGNTIYFGEGSWLTVV.

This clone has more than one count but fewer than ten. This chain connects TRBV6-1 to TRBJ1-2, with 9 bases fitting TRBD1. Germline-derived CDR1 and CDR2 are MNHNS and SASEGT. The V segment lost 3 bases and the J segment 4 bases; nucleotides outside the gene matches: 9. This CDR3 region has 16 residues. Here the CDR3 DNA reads TGTGCCAGCAGTGAGTATCCCGGGACAGGGAGCTATGGCTACACCTTC. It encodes CASSEYPGTGSYGYTF.